This is a list of T cell receptor beta chains from one sample in a study of blood T cell repertoires in COVID-19. Sequenced by immunoSEQ multiplex PCR; TCRdb stores in-frame clones only, minus some. In the table there are around 55,000 clones, 80% to 95% of which are singletons. Sequencing was performed on peripheral blood. Receptor source: a human donor with active COVID-19. The donor label of this sample is uncertain. The CDR3 runs from the conserved cysteine through the conserved F or W. The order of the fields is D gene, V gene, clone size, J gene, CDR3 protein, CDR3 DNA. D genes are given only for firm matches. Expanded clones are given a class, and other clones once, few, many or no size at all.

NA,TRBV19,NA,TRBJ2-7,CASSNQWDSSYEQYF,TGTGCCAGTAGTAATCAGTGGGACTCCTCCTACGAGCAGTACTTC
NA,TRBV7-2,NA,TRBJ2-5,CASTQGETQYF,TGTGCCAGCACCCAGGGTGAGACCCAGTACTTC
TRBD2,TRBV3-1/TRBV3-2,NA,TRBJ2-7,CASSQEGSGTSYEQYF,TGTGCCAGCAGCCAAGAGGGTAGCGGGACCTCCTACGAGCAGTACTTC
TRBD2,TRBV6-4,NA,TRBJ2-1,CASSVWAGGPNEQFF,TGTGCCAGCAGTGTATGGGCGGGAGGGCCCAATGAGCAGTTCTTC
TRBD2,TRBV4-2,NA,TRBJ2-1,CASSQDHRLAGGSSYNEQFF,TGTGCCAGCAGCCAAGATCATAGACTAGCGGGGGGGAGCTCCTACAATGAGCAGTTCTTC
TRBD2,TRBV3-1/TRBV3-2,NA,TRBJ2-7,CASSPVTSGIVDEQYF,TGTGCCAGCAGCCCAGTGACGAGCGGGATAGTGGACGAGCAGTACTTC
TRBD1,TRBV10-3,NA,TRBJ1-2,CAIEDREGYGYTF,TGTGCCATCGAGGACAGGGAAGGCTATGGCTACACCTTC
TRBD1,TRBV13,NA,TRBJ1-2,CASSLDPRGQVDYGYTF,TGTGCCAGCAGCTTAGACCCTCGGGGACAGGTCGACTATGGCTACACCTTC
TRBD2,TRBV29-1,NA,TRBJ2-1,CSALGLAGGNEQFF,TGCAGCGCATTGGGACTAGCGGGGGGCAATGAGCAGTTCTTC
TRBD2,TRBV7-9,NA,TRBJ2-7,CASSLGGSKQYF,TGTGCCAGCAGCTTAGGCGGGAGCAAGCAGTACTTC
NA,TRBV29-1,NA,TRBJ1-6,CSDLPGSTSYNSPLHF,TGCAGCGATTTGCCGGGGTCAACCTCCTATAATTCACCCCTCCACTTT
TRBD1,TRBV5-6,NA,TRBJ1-2,CASSGDRGNYGYTF,TGTGCCAGCAGCGGGGACAGGGGTAACTATGGCTACACCTTC
NA,TRBV18,NA,TRBJ2-2,CASSPPRANTGELFF,TGTGCCAGCTCACCACCCAGGGCTAACACCGGGGAGCTGTTTTTT
TRBD1,TRBV28,NA,TRBJ2-5,CASSSMTGGVETQYF,TGTGCCAGCAGTTCAATGACAGGGGGGGTAGAGACCCAGTACTTC
TRBD2,TRBV5-1,NA,TRBJ2-2,CASSSRGDTGELFF,TGCGCCAGCAGCTCCCGGGGGGACACCGGGGAGCTGTTTTTT
NA,TRBV9,NA,TRBJ2-7,CASSVEGRGWHEQYF,TGTGCCAGCAGCGTAGAGGGCAGGGGTTGGCACGAGCAGTACTTC
TRBD1,TRBV9,NA,TRBJ2-2,CASQNTEDRGPTGELFF,TGTGCCAGCCAAAACACCGAGGACAGGGGGCCGACCGGGGAGCTGTTTTTT
NA,TRBV27,NA,TRBJ2-2,CASRGLGAVGELFF,TGTGCCAGCAGGGGGTTGGGAGCGGTCGGGGAGCTGTTTTTT
TRBD1,TRBV4-2,NA,TRBJ1-1,CASSRSGGANTEAFF,TGTGCCAGCAGCCGCTCAGGGGGTGCGAACACTGAAGCTTTCTTT
TRBD1,TRBV18,NA,TRBJ2-1,CASSSDRGSYNEQFF,TGTGCCAGCTCTTCGGACAGGGGCTCCTACAATGAGCAGTTCTTC
TRBD1,TRBV18,NA,TRBJ1-5,CASSPAPAQGAQPQHF,TGTGCCAGCTCACCAGCCCCGGCACAGGGGGCTCAGCCCCAGCATTTT
TRBD2,TRBV19,NA,TRBJ2-1,CASSYGTSEYNEQFF,TGTGCCAGTAGTTATGGGACTAGCGAGTACAATGAGCAGTTCTTC
TRBD2,TRBV19,NA,TRBJ2-3,CASSSTSGSTDTQYF,TGTGCCAGTAGCTCCACTAGCGGGAGCACAGATACGCAGTATTTT
TRBD1,TRBV20-1,NA,TRBJ1-1,CSASLGDSEAFF,TGCAGTGCTAGTCTTGGGGACAGTGAAGCTTTCTTT
TRBD2,TRBV5-4,NA,TRBJ2-7,CASSPGRGSYEQYF,TGTGCCAGCAGCCCCGGGAGGGGGTCCTACGAGCAGTACTTC
TRBD2,TRBV19,NA,TRBJ2-1,CASSLGGRMIEQFF,TGTGCCAGTAGTCTTGGCGGGAGGATGATTGAGCAGTTCTTC
TRBD2,TRBV30,once,TRBJ2-7,CAWSRLAGGTYEQYF,TGTGCCTGGAGTAGACTAGCGGGAGGGACCTACGAGCAGTACTTC
TRBD1,TRBV14,once,TRBJ1-2,CASSRGTDYGYTF,TGTGCCAGCAGCCGAGGGACAGACTATGGCTACACCTTC
NA,TRBV24-1,NA,TRBJ2-3,CATSEAGDSKDTQYF,TGTGCCACCAGTGAGGCAGGGGATAGCAAAGATACGCAGTATTTT
TRBD2,TRBV6-5,NA,TRBJ2-1,CASRGGTSSYNEQFF,TGTGCCAGCAGAGGAGGGACTAGCTCCTACAATGAGCAGTTCTTC
NA,TRBV5-1,NA,TRBJ2-7,CASSLGAAYEQYF,TGCGCCAGCAGCTTGGGTGCAGCCTACGAGCAGTACTTC
TRBD1,TRBV5-1,NA,TRBJ2-1,CASSPRVDRVPNEQFF,TGCGCCAGCAGCCCGAGGGTGGACAGGGTTCCCAATGAGCAGTTCTTC
TRBD2,TRBV30,NA,TRBJ2-7,CAWRRGLAYEQYF,TGTGCCTGGAGGCGGGGACTAGCGTACGAGCAGTACTTC
NA,TRBV5-4,NA,TRBJ1-4,CASSLASDSEKLFF,TGTGCCAGCAGCTTGGCAAGCGACAGTGAAAAACTGTTTTTT
NA,TRBV7-9,NA,TRBJ2-7,CASSSSPVHEQYF,TGTGCCAGCAGCTCTAGTCCCGTCCACGAGCAGTACTTC
TRBD1,TRBV7-8,NA,TRBJ2-7,CASSRPRDSYEQYF,TGTGCCAGCAGCCGACCGAGGGACAGCTACGAGCAGTACTTC
TRBD1,TRBV5-1,once,TRBJ2-4,CASSLGGTGQGNIQYF,TGCGCCAGCAGCTTGGGTGGGACAGGGCAAGGGAACATTCAGTACTTC
TRBD1,TRBV18,once,TRBJ1-2,CASSPPDRGLYGYTF,TGTGCCAGCTCACCTCCGGACAGGGGGCTATATGGCTACACCTTC
TRBD1,TRBV6-5,NA,TRBJ1-6,CASSTGTGSSPLHF,TGTGCCAGCAGCACCGGGACAGGGAGTTCACCCCTCCACTTT
TRBD1,TRBV6-5,NA,TRBJ1-4,CASTLGQGAEKLFF,TGTGCCAGCACCCTGGGACAGGGGGCGGAAAAACTGTTTTTT
NA,TRBV6-6,NA,TRBJ1-3,CASGGSGNTIYF,TGTGCCAGCGGCGGGTCTGGAAACACCATATATTTT
NA,TRBV2,NA,TRBJ2-3,CASRQGHTDTQYF,TGTGCCAGCAGACAGGGCCACACAGATACGCAGTATTTT
NA,TRBV5-6,NA,TRBJ2-2,CASSRRTGFAGELFF,TGTGCCAGCAGCCGAAGAACAGGGTTCGCCGGGGAGCTGTTTTTT
NA,TRBV5-6,NA,TRBJ2-3,CASSLEVGLIDTQYF,TGTGCCAGCAGCTTGGAAGTGGGGCTTATAGATACGCAGTATTTT
TRBD2,TRBV19,NA,TRBJ2-1,CASSFSGRGNNEQFF,TGTGCCAGTAGTTTTAGCGGGAGAGGAAACAATGAGCAGTTCTTC
TRBD1,TRBV6-6,NA,TRBJ2-3,CASSRQGAGTDTQYF,TGTGCCAGCAGTAGACAGGGGGCGGGCACAGATACGCAGTATTTT
TRBD1,TRBV10-3,NA,TRBJ2-2,CAIGTANTGELFF,TGTGCCATCGGGACAGCGAACACCGGGGAGCTGTTTTTT
TRBD1,TRBV11-2,NA,TRBJ1-2,CASSLGPGQGSGYTF,TGTGCCAGCAGCTTAGGACCGGGACAGGGGTCTGGCTACACCTTC
TRBD2,TRBV5-4,NA,TRBJ2-3,CASSSSGRVTDTQYF,TGTGCCAGCAGCTCGAGCGGGAGGGTGACAGATACGCAGTATTTT
NA,TRBV30,NA,TRBJ2-1,CAWSVRVYNEQFF,TGTGCCTGGAGTGTACGGGTCTACAATGAGCAGTTCTTC
TRBD1,TRBV27,NA,TRBJ2-5,CASSLSGTEETQYF,TGTGCCAGCAGTCTATCCGGGACAGAAGAGACCCAGTACTTC
NA,TRBV9,once,TRBJ2-2,CASSPLAGYLSGELFF,TGTGCCAGCAGCCCCCTGGCAGGGTATCTTTCCGGGGAGCTGTTTTTT
NA,TRBV27,NA,TRBJ2-7,CASSAFDSTNEQYF,TGTGCCAGCAGTGCCTTCGACAGCACCAACGAGCAGTACTTC
TRBD1,TRBV6-2/TRBV6-3,NA,TRBJ1-5,CASSRQGSRQPQHF,TGTGCCAGCAGCAGACAGGGGTCAAGGCAGCCCCAGCATTTT
NA,TRBV4-2,NA,TRBJ1-1,CASSQDQAGAGNTEAFF,TGTGCCAGCAGCCAAGATCAAGCAGGGGCAGGGAACACTGAAGCTTTCTTT
NA,TRBV6-5,NA,TRBJ1-6,CASRGVNSPLHF,TGTGCCAGCCGCGGGGTTAATTCACCCCTCCACTTT
TRBD2,TRBV7-2,NA,TRBJ2-7,CASSSFPGGGSYEQYF,TGTGCCAGCAGCTCGTTCCCCGGCGGGGGGTCCTACGAGCAGTACTTC
TRBD2,TRBV7-2,NA,TRBJ2-5,CASSTAGLAGRETQYF,TGTGCCAGCAGCACCGCAGGACTAGCGGGACGGGAGACCCAGTACTTC
NA,TRBV3-1/TRBV3-2,NA,TRBJ1-3,CASSQEPGGGSGNTIYF,TGTGCCAGCAGCCAAGAACCTGGGGGGGGCTCTGGAAACACCATATATTTT